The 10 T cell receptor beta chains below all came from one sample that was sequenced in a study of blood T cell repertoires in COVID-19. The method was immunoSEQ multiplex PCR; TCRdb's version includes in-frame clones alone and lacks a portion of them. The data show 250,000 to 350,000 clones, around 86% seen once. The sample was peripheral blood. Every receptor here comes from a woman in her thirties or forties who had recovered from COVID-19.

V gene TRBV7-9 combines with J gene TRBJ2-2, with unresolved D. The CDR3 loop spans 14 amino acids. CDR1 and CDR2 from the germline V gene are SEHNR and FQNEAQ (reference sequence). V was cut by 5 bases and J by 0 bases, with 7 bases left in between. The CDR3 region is CASSLYTNTGELFF. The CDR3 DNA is TGTGCCAGCAGCCTTTATACGAACACCGGGGAGCTGTTTTTT.

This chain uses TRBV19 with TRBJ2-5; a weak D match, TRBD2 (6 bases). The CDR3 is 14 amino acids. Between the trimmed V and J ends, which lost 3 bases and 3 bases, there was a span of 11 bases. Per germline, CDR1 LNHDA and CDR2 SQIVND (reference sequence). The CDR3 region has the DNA TGTGCCAGTAGTATTAGGGCTAGCGAAGAGACCCAGTACTTC. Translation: CASSIRASEETQYF.

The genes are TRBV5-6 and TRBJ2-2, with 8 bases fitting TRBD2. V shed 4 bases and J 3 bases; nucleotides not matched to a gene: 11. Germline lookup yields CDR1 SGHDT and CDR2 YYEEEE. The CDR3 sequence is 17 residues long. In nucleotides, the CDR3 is TGTGCCAGCAGCCATCTTACGGGACTAGTGGACACCGGGGAGCTGTTTTTT. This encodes CASSHLTGLVDTGELFF.

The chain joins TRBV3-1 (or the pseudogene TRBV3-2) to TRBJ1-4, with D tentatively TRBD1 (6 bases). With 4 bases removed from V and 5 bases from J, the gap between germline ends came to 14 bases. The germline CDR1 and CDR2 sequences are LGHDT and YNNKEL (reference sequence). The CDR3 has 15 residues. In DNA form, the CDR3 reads TGTGCCAGCAGCCCTCAAGGGGGAGGGAATGAAAAACTGTTTTTT. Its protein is CASSPQGGGNEKLFF.

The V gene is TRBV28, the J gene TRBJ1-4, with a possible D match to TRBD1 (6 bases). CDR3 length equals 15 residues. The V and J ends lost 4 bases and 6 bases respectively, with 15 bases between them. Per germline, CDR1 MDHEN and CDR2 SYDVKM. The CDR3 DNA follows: TGTGCCAGCAGTTCCCCAGAGGGGGGGCATGAAAAACTGTTTTTT. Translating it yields CASSSPEGGHEKLFF.

The CDR3, as DNA: TGCAGCGTCGGACAGGACTATGGCTACACCTTC. It codes for CSVGQDYGYTF. This chain uses TRBV29-1 with TRBJ1-2, with 7 bases fitting TRBD1. The germline V gene has CDR1 SQVTM and CDR2 ANQGSEA. The CDR3 is 11 amino acids. Trimming removed 6 bases from V and 3 bases from J; junction bases left unmatched: 1.

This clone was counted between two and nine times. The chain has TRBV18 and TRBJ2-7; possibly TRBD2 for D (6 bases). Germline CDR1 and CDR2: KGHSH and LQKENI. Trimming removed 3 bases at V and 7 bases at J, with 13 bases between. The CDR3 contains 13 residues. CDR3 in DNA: TGTGCCAGCTCACCGCGCGGGACGGATGAGCAGTACTTC. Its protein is CASSPRGTDEQYF.

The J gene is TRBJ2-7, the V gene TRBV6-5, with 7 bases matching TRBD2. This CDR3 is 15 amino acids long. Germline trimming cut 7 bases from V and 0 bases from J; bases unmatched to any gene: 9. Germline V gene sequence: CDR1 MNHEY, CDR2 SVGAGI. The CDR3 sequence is CASIGGTASSYEQYF. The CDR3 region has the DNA TGTGCCAGCATCGGGGGGACGGCTAGCTCCTACGAGCAGTACTTC.

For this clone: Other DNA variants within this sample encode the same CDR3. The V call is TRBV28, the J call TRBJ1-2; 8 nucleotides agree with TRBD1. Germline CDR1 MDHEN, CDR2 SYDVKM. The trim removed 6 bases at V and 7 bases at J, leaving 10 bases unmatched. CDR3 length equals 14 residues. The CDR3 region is CASRSGQGAGGYTF. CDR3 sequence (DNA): TGTGCCAGCAGGTCAGGTCAGGGGGCTGGTGGCTACACCTTC.

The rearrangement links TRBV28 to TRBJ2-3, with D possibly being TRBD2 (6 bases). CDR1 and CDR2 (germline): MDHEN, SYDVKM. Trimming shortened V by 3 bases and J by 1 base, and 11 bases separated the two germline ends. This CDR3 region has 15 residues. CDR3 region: CASSLPGGGTDTQYF. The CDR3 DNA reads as TGTGCCAGCAGTTTGCCGGGCGGGGGCACAGATACGCAGTATTTT.